This T cell receptor (beta chain) stems from a study of OX40 agonist ivuxolimab in advanced cancers. Background on the study: Ivuxolimab is an agonistic anti-OX40 (CD134) antibody, and patients were treated with it.

Blood sampling was done at baseline, cycle 4 day 1, and cycle 7 day 1. Produced via immunoSEQ multiplex PCR; TCRdb's table is partial and in-frame only. The table has more than 70,000 clones, about 84% seen once. The starting material was CD4+ or CD8+ T cells sorted from blood, obtained in a trial of the OX40 agonist ivuxolimab. The TCR was taken from an adult with an advanced solid tumor such as melanoma, head and neck, liver or kidney cancer.

The CDR3 coding sequence is TGCGCCAGCAGCCTGGGCCAAACGGGTCAGCCCCAGCATTTT. Amino acid sequence: CASSLGQTGQPQHF. The chain uses TRBV4-1 and TRBJ1-5; no clear D gene. The CDR3 spans 14 residues. Trimming pared 4 bases from V and 6 bases from J, leaving 13 bases between. Germline values: CDR1 MGHRA, CDR2 YSYEKL.